This TCR beta chain was obtained from a study of cytomegalovirus exposure and HLA in healthy donors. The overall study: An earlier analysis found fewer than 120 million unique TCR beta sequences from around 180 million T cells.

Primers for the PCR totalled 60 Vbeta and 13 Jbeta. Assay: immunoSEQ multiplex PCR; the TCRdb copy retains only in-frame clones and omits some. The repertoire has some 150,000 clones, 82% of them found once; the top ten carry approximately 3.2%. Trimming cost V 1 base and J 0 bases, with 19 bases left between them. The CDR3 runs 19 residues. Germline V gene sequence: CDR1 SGHVS, CDR2 FQNEAQ. Input material: PBMCs. This sequence originates from a man between 18 and 29 years old in good health and CMV-seropositive. V gene TRBV7-8 combines with J gene TRBJ1-5; D perhaps matches TRBD1 (5 bases). CDR3 loop: CASSLDRMRERPSNQPQHF. The CDR3 DNA reads as TGTGCCAGCAGCTTAGACAGGATGAGAGAGAGACCTAGCAATCAGCCCCAGCATTTT.